The 5 T cell receptor beta chains below were found in one sample sequenced in a study of shared clonotypes between healthy human individuals. The assay was immunoSEQ multiplex PCR, and TCRdb's table has in-frame clones only and misses some. The data hold about 490,000 clones, with over 70% observed a single time. The source material was PBMCs. The receptors stem from a middle-aged woman in good health. Some clones in this sample may be carry-over from other donors' samples.

This sequence joins TRBV7-2 and TRBJ2-4; D remains ambiguous. This CDR3 contains 11 residues. Germline V lookup: CDR1 SGHTA, CDR2 FQGNSA. Trimming removed 2 bases at V and 4 bases at J, with 0 bases between. DNA for the CDR3: TGTGCCAGCAGCTTAAAAAACATTCAGTACTTC. This encodes CASSLKNIQYF.

Worth noting for this clone: This sequence is one base from a far larger clone and is likely a read error. V gene TRBV28 combines with J gene TRBJ2-7, with 9 bases fitting TRBD1. The CDR3 is 16 residues long. Germline CDR1 and CDR2: MDHEN and SYDVKM. Unmatched junction bases numbered 12, after V lost 3 bases and J lost 6 bases. DNA for the CDR3: TGTGCCAGCAGTTTTGTTGCCGGACAGGGGTTGATCGAGCAGTACTTC. Translated, it gives CASSFVAGQGLIEQYF.

The chain is built from TRBV2 and TRBJ1-5, with D perhaps TRBD1 (5 bases). Germline V gene lookup returns CDR1 SNHLY and CDR2 FYNNEI. Trimming pared 6 bases from V and 3 bases from J, leaving 18 bases between. The CDR3 totals 16 residues. The CDR3 loop reads CASRRSGQGTNQPQHF. In DNA, the CDR3 is TGTGCCAGCAGGCGATCAGGTCAGGGAACCAATCAGCCCCAGCATTTT.

As to this clone: Other DNA sequences in the sample encode the same CDR3. The chain recombines TRBV7-2 with TRBJ2-7, with D perhaps matching TRBD1 (5 bases). Trimming took off 5 bases at V and 3 bases at J, with 8 bases between the two ends. The CDR3 runs to 12 residues. In germline, CDR1 is SGHTA, CDR2 FQGNSA. Here the CDR3 reads CASSLRGYEQYF. CDR3 bases: TGTGCCAGCAGCCTTAGGGGCTACGAGCAGTACTTC.

The chain carries TRBV6-1 and TRBJ2-5; a possible D gene is TRBD2 (6 bases). Germline loops: CDR1 MNHNS, CDR2 SASEGT. V gave up 10 bases and J gave up 5 bases, with 11 bases separating them. The CDR3 has 11 residues. Here the CDR3 reads CATKDYETQYF. The CDR3 coding sequence is TGTGCCACCAAGGACTACGAGACCCAGTACTTC.